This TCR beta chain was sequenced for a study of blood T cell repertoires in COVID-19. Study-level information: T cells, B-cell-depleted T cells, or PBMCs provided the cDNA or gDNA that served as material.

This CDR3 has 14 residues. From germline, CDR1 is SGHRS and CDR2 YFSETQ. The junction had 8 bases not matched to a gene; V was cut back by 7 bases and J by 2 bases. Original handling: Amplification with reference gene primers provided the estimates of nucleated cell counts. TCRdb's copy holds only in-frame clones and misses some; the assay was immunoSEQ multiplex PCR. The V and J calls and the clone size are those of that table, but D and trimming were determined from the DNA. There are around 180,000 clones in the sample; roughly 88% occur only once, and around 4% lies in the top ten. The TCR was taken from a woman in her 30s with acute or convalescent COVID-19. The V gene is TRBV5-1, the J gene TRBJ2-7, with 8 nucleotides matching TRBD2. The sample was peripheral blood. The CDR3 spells CASRERETTYEQYF. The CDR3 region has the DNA TGCGCCAGCCGTGAGCGGGAGACTACCTACGAGCAGTACTTC.